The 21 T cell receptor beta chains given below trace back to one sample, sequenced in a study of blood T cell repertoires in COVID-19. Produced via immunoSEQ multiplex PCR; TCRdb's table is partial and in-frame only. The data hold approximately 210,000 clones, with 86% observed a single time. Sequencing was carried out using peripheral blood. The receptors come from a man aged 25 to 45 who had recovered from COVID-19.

The CDR3 reads CASSSPGLGGFYEQYF. For the CDR3, the DNA is TGCGCCAGCAGCTCCCCTGGACTAGGGGGATTCTACGAGCAGTACTTC. This chain connects TRBV5-1 to TRBJ2-7; the D gene is possibly TRBD2 (7 bases). V shed 3 bases and J shed 3 bases, with 19 bases lying between them. In germline, CDR1 is SGHRS, CDR2 YFSETQ. The CDR3 has 16 amino acids.

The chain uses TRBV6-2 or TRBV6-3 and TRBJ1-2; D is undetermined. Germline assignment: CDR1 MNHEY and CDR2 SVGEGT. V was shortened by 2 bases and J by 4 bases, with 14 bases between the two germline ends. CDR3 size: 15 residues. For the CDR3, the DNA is TGTGCCAGCAGTTACACGAGGATACCCGCCTATGGCTACACCTTC. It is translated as CASSYTRIPAYGYTF.

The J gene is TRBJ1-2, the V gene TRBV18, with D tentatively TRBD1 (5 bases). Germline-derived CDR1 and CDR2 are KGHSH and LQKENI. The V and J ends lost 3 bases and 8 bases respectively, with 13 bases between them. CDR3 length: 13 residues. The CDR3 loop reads CASSPTDSKGYTF. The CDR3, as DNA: TGTGCCAGCTCACCCACTGACAGTAAAGGCTACACCTTC.

The CDR3 bases are TGTGCCAGCAGCCCCCTCCCGACAGGGGTTGATGGCTACACCTTC. The encoded protein is CASSPLPTGVDGYTF. V is TRBV7-6 and J is TRBJ1-2; 8 positions match TRBD1. Looked up from germline, CDR1 is SGHVS and CDR2 is FNYEAQ. This CDR3 region has 15 residues. With 5 bases clipped from V and 6 bases from J, the junction kept 11 bases outside the gene matches. The entire variable domain, with the rest obtained from reference TRBV7-6 and TRBJ1-2, is as follows: GAGVSQSPRYKVTKRGQDVALRCDPISGHVSLYWYRQALGQGPEFLTYFNYEAQQDKSGLPNDRFSAERPEGSISTLTIQRTEQRDSAMYRCASSPLPTGVDGYTFGSGTRLTVV.

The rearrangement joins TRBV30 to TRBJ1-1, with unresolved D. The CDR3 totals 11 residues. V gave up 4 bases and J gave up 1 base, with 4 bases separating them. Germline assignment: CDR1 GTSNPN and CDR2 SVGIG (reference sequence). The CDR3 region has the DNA TGTGCCTGGAATCGGAACACTGAAGCTTTCTTT. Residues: CAWNRNTEAFF. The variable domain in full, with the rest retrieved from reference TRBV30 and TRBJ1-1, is SQTIHQWPATLVQPVGSPLSLECTVEGTSNPNLYWYRQAAGRGLQLLFYSVGIGQISSEVPQNLSASRPQDRQFILSSKKLLLSDSGFYLCAWNRNTEAFFGQGTRLTVV.

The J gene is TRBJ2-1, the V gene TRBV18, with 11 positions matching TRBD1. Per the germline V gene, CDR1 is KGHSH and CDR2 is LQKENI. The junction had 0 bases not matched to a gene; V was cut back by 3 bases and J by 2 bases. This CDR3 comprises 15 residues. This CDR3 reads CASSPGQGAYNEQFF. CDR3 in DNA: TGTGCCAGCTCACCGGGACAGGGGGCCTACAATGAGCAGTTCTTC.

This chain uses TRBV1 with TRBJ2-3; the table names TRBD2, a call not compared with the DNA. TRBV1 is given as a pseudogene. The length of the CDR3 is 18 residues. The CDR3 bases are TGCACCAGCAGCCAAGATCCTAGCGGGGGCTTCTTTACAGATACGCAGTATTTT. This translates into CTSSQDPSGGFFTDTQYF.

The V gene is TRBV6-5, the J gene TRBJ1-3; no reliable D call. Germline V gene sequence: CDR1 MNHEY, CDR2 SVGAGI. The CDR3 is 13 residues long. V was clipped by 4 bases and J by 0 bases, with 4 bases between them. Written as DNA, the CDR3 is TGTGCCAGCAGTTCAAACTCTGGAAACACCATATATTTT. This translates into CASSSNSGNTIYF.

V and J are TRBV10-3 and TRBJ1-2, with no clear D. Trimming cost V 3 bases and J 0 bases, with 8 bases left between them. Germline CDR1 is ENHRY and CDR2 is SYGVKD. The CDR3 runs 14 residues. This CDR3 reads CAISDSGPNYGYTF. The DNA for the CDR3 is TGTGCCATCAGTGATTCAGGTCCTAACTATGGCTACACCTTC.

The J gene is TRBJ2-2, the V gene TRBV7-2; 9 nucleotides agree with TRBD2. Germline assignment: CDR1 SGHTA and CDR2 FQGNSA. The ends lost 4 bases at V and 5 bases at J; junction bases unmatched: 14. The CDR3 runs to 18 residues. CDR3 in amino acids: CASSSGGGAGGSTGELFF. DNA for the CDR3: TGTGCCAGCAGCTCAGGAGGAGGTGCGGGGGGGTCGACCGGGGAGCTGTTTTTT.

The CDR3 sequence is CASSWTVGSGEAFF. CDR3 nucleotides: TGTGCCAGCAGCTGGACAGTAGGGTCTGGTGAAGCTTTCTTT. The rearrangement uses TRBV14 and TRBJ1-1, with TRBD1 as a possible D gene (6 bases). Germline V gene data show CDR1 as SGHDN and CDR2 as FVKESK. The CDR3 totals 14 residues. The V end was cut by 5 bases, the J end by 7 bases, with 17 bases between.

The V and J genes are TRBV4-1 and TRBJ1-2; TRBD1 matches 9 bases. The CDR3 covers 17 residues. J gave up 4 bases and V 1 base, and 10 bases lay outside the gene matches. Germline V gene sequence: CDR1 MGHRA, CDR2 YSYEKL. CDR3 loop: CASSQASPGQGIYGYTF. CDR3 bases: TGCGCCAGCAGCCAAGCCAGCCCGGGACAGGGTATCTATGGCTACACCTTC.

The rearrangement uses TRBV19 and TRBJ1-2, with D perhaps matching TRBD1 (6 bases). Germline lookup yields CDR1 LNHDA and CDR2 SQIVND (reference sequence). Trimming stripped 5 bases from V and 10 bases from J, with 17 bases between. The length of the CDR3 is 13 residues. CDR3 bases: TGTGCCAGTAGTGCAATCTCAGGGGAGTACTACACCTTC. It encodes CASSAISGEYYTF.

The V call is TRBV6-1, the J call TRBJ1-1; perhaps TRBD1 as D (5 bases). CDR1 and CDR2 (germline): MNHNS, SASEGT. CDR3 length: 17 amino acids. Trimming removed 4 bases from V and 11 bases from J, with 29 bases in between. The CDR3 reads CASSGGDARVSLPHAFF. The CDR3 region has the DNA TGTGCCAGCAGTGGGGGGGATGCCAGGGTCTCGCTACCTCATGCTTTCTTT.

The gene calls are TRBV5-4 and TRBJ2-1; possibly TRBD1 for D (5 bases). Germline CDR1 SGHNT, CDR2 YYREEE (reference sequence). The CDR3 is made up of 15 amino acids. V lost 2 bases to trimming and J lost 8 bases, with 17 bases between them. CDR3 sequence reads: CASSLDMGRHDEQFF. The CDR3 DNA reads TGTGCCAGCAGCTTAGACATGGGGCGGCACGATGAGCAGTTCTTC.

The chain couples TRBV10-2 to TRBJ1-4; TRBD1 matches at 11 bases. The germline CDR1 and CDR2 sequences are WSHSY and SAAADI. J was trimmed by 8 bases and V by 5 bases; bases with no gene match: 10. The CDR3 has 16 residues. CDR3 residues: CASSISGTGGVEKLFF. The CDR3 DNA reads TGCGCCAGCAGTATCTCCGGGACAGGGGGGGTCGAAAAACTGTTTTTT.

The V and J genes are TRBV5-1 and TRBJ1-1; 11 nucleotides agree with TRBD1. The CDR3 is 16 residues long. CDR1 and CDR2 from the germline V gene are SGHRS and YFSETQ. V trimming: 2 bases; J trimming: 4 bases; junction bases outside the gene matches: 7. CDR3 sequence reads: CASSFDGTGGITEAFF. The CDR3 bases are TGCGCCAGCAGCTTTGATGGGACAGGGGGGATCACTGAAGCTTTCTTT.

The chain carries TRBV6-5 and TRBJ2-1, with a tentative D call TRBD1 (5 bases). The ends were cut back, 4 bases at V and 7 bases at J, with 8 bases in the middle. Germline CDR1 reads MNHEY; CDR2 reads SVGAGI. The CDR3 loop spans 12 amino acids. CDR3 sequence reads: CASSSRGNEQFF. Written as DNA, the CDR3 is TGTGCCAGCAGTTCAAGGGGTAATGAGCAGTTCTTC.

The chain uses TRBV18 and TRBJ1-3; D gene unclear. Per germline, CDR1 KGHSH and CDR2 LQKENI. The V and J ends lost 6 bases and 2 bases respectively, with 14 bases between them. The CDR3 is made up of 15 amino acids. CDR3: CASSHSGGTGNTIYF. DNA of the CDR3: TGTGCCAGCTCCCACAGCGGAGGGACTGGAAACACCATATATTTT.

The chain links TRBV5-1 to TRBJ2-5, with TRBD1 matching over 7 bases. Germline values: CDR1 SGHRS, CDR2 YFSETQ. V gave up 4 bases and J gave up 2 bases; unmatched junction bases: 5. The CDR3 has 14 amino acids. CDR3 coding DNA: TGCGCCAGCAGCCTTTGGACAGGTCAAGAGACCCAGTACTTC. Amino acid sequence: CASSLWTGQETQYF.

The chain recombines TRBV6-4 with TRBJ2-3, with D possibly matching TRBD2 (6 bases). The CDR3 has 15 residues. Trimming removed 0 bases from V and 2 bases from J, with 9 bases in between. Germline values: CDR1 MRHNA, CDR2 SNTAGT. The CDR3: CASSDSGGATDTQYF. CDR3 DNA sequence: TGTGCCAGCAGTGACTCGGGCGGGGCCACAGATACGCAGTATTTT.